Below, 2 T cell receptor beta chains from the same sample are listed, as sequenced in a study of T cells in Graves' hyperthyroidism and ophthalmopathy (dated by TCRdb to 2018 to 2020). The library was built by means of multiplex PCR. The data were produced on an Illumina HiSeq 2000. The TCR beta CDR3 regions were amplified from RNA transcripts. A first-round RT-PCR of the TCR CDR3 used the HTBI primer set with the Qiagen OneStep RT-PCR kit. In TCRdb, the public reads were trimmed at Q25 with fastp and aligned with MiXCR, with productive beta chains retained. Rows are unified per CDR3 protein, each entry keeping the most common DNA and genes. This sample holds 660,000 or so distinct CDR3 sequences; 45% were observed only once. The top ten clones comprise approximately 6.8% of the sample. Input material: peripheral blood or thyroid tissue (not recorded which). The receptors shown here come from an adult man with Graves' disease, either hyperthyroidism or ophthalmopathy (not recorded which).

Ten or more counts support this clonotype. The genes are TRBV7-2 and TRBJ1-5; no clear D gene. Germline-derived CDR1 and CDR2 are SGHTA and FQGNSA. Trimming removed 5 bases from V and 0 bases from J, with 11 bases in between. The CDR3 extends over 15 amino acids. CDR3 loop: CASSPDGDSNQPQHF. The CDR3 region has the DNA TGTGCCAGCAGCCCTGACGGTGATAGCAATCAGCCCCAGCATTTT.

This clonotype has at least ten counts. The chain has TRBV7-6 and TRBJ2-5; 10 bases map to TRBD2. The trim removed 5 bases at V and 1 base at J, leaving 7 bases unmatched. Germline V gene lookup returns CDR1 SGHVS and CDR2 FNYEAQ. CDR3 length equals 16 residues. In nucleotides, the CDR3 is TGTGCCAGCAGCGCGTCTAGCGGGAGCGTCCAAGAGACCCAGTACTTC. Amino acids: CASSASSGSVQETQYF.